These 12 T cell receptor beta chains were sequenced from one sample in a study of blood T cell repertoires in COVID-19. Using immunoSEQ multiplex PCR, the repertoire was profiled, and TCRdb retains in-frame clones only, with some absent. The sample yields around 200,000 clones, approximately 85% seen once. The specimen sequenced was PBMCs or T cells enriched from blood (not recorded which). Receptor source: a man aged 40-49 years who had recovered from COVID-19.

J is TRBJ2-5 and V is TRBV3-1 (or the pseudogene TRBV3-2); 11 bases agree with TRBD2. CDR1 LGHDT and CDR2 YNNKEL come from the germline V gene (reference sequence). The CDR3 is 15 amino acids. The V gene end was trimmed by 4 bases and the J gene end by 2 bases; junction bases not matched to a gene: 3. In DNA form, the CDR3 reads TGTGCCAGCAGCCCCGGGACTAGCGGTCAAGAGACCCAGTACTTC. As protein: CASSPGTSGQETQYF.

Only one count was recorded for this clone. The rearrangement links TRBV13 to TRBJ1-1; D possibly corresponds to TRBD1 (6 bases). Trimming stripped 5 bases from V and 8 bases from J, with 9 bases between. Per the germline V gene, CDR1 is PRHDT and CDR2 is FYEKMQ (reference sequence). The CDR3 loop spans 11 amino acids. CDR3 in DNA: TGTGCCAGCAGCCGGGGACAAGAAGCTTTCTTT. Amino acids: CASSRGQEAFF.

This clone turned up a few times. The rearrangement uses TRBV2 and TRBJ1-5; 7 bases align to TRBD1. Germline trimming cut 5 bases from V and 0 bases from J; bases unmatched to any gene: 4. CDR3 length equals 15 residues. CDR1 and CDR2 (germline): SNHLY, FYNNEI. The CDR3 bases are TGTGCCAGCAGTTCCGGACAGGATAGCAATCAGCCCCAGCATTTT. As protein: CASSSGQDSNQPQHF. The full variable domain, in which reference TRBV2 and TRBJ1-5 provide the parts outside the CDR3, is EPEVTQTPSHQVTQMGQEVILRCVPISNHLYFYWYRQILGQKVEFLVSFYNNEISEKSEIFDDQFSVERPDGSNFTLKIRSTKLEDSAMYFCASSSGQDSNQPQHFGDGTRLSIL.

The chain links TRBV25-1 to TRBJ2-3; possibly TRBD2 for D (6 bases). Germline CDR1 and CDR2: MGHDK and SYGVNS. There are 14 residues in the CDR3. The V and J ends lost 7 bases and 0 bases respectively, with 11 bases between them. The CDR3 loop reads CASTTSRSTDTQYF. In DNA, the CDR3 is TGTGCCAGCACAACTAGCCGTAGCACAGATACGCAGTATTTT.

The V call is TRBV30, the J call TRBJ2-7, with D maybe TRBD1 (6 bases). The CDR3 sequence is 14 residues long. Trimming cost V 0 bases and J 6 bases, with 15 bases left between them. The V gene's germline CDR1 is GTSNPN and CDR2 SVGIG (reference sequence). CDR3 nucleotide sequence: TGTGCCTGGAGTGTAGGTCAGGGGAGTGGCGAGCAGTACTTC. It translates to CAWSVGQGSGEQYF.

The gene calls are TRBV5-1 and TRBJ2-5; 8 bases match TRBD2. CDR1 is SGHRS, CDR2 YFSETQ, per germline. The CDR3 consists of 14 residues. V was pared by 7 bases and J by 8 bases, with 13 bases of the junction left unmatched. CDR3 nucleotides: TGCGCCAGCGGACTAGCTTCTGCGGCGGGAACCCAGTACTTC. It yields the protein CASGLASAAGTQYF.

The genes are TRBV11-2 and TRBJ2-2; D call uncertain. Looked up from germline, CDR1 is SGHAT and CDR2 is FQNNGV. V lost 4 bases and J lost 6, with 15 bases in between. CDR3 length equals 15 residues. This CDR3 is CASSSTRGWSGELFF. The CDR3 nucleotides are TGTGCCAGCAGCTCTACCCGAGGCTGGTCCGGGGAGCTGTTTTTT.

In this sample, this clone turned up a few times. V is TRBV28 and J is TRBJ2-7, with D perhaps matching TRBD2 (5 bases). Trimming took 3 bases from V and 2 from J, leaving 11 bases between them. This CDR3 spans 14 amino acids. Germline CDR1 reads MDHEN; CDR2 reads SYDVKM. The CDR3 loop reads CASSFRGFAYEQYF. CDR3 in DNA: TGTGCCAGCAGTTTTCGGGGATTCGCCTACGAGCAGTACTTC.

The chain combines TRBV4-1 with TRBJ2-3; TRBD2 agrees at 10 bases. Germline values: CDR1 MGHRA, CDR2 YSYEKL. The CDR3 spans 20 residues. V was pared by 3 bases and J by 0 bases, with 15 bases of the junction left unmatched. This CDR3 is CASSQDPGLARGSSTDTQYF. In nucleotides, the CDR3 is TGCGCCAGCAGCCAGGACCCGGGACTAGCGAGAGGGTCTAGCACAGATACGCAGTATTTT.

The chain links TRBV5-5 to TRBJ2-1, with D hard to call. Germline CDR1 is SGHKS and CDR2 is YYEKEE (reference sequence). The CDR3 runs to 14 residues. Trimming stripped 1 base from V and 8 bases from J, with 13 bases between. The CDR3: CASSLLPQGDEQFF. Written as DNA, the CDR3 is TGTGCCAGCAGCTTGCTCCCCCAAGGAGATGAGCAGTTCTTC. Combining the CDR3 with reference TRBV5-5 and TRBJ2-1 gives the whole variable domain DAGVTQSPTHLIKTRGQQVTLRCSPISGHKSVSWYQQVLGQGPQFIFQYYEKEERGRGNFPDRFSARQFPNYSSELNVNALLLGDSALYLCASSLLPQGDEQFFGPGTRLTVL.

This clone was detected only once. This chain joins TRBV14 and TRBJ2-2, with D perhaps TRBD2 (6 bases). The CDR3 totals 15 residues. Germline loops: CDR1 SGHDN, CDR2 FVKESK. V lost 4 bases to trimming and J lost 3 bases, with 12 bases between them. The CDR3 DNA reads TGTGCCAGCAGCCGGTACGGGGAGGACACCGGGGAGCTGTTTTTT. It yields the protein CASSRYGEDTGELFF.

The CDR3 DNA is TGCGCCAGCAGCTTTAGCACTCCGGGCTACGAGCAGTACTTC. As protein: CASSFSTPGYEQYF. This chain links TRBV5-1 with TRBJ2-7; D unclear. V was trimmed by 2 bases and J by 3 bases, leaving 12 bases between them. Germline lookup yields CDR1 SGHRS and CDR2 YFSETQ. The CDR3 is 14 residues long.